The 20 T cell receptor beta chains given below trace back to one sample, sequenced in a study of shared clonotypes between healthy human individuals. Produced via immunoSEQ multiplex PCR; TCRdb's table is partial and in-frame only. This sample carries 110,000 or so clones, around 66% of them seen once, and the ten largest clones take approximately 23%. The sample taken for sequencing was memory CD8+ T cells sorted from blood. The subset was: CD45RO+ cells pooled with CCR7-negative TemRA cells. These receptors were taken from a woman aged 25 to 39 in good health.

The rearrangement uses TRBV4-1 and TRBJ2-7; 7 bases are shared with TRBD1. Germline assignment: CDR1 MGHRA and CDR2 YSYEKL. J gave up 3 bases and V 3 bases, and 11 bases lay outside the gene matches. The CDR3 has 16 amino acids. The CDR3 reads CASSHLWGRGYYEQYF. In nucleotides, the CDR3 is TGCGCCAGCAGCCACCTCTGGGGCAGGGGGTACTACGAGCAGTACTTC.

CDR3 region: CASSETGGQYF. The CDR3 DNA sequence: TGTGCCAGCAGTGAGACAGGGGGGCAGTACTTC. This chain uses TRBV25-1 with TRBJ2-7, with TRBD1 matching over 9 bases. The CDR3 contains 11 residues. Germline loops: CDR1 MGHDK, CDR2 SYGVNS. V dropped 3 bases and J dropped 9; count of bases not matched to a gene: 0.

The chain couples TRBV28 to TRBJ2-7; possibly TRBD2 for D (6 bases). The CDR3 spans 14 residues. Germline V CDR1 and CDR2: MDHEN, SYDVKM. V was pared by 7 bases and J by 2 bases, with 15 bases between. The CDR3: CASKQAGSTYEQYF. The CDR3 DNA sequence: TGTGCCAGCAAACAAGCGGGTTCCACCTACGAGCAGTACTTC. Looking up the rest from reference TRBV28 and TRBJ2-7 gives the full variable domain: DVKVTQSSRYLVKRTGEKVFLECVQDMDHENMFWYRQDPGLGLRLIYFSYDVKMKEKGDIPEGYSVSREKKERFSLILESASTNQTSMYLCASKQAGSTYEQYFGPGTRLTVT.

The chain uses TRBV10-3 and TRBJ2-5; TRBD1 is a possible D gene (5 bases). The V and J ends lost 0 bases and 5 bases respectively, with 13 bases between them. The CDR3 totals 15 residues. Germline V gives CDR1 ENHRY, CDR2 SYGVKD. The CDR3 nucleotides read TGTGCCATCAGTGAGTCGGCAGGTAGACAGGAGACCCAGTACTTC. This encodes CAISESAGRQETQYF.

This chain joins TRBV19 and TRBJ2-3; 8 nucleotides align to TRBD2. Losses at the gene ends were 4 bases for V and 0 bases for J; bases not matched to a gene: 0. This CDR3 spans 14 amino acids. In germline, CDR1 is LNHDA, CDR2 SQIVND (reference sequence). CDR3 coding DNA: TGTGCCAGTAGTACTAGCGGGAGCACAGATACGCAGTATTTT. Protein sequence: CASSTSGSTDTQYF.

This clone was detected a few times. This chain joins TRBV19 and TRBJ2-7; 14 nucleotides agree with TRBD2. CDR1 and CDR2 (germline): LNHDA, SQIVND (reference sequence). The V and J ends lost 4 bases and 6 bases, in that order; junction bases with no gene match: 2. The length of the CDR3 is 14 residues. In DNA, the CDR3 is TGTGCCAGTAGTACTGGGACTAGCGGGAGCGAGCAGTACTTC. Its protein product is CASSTGTSGSEQYF.

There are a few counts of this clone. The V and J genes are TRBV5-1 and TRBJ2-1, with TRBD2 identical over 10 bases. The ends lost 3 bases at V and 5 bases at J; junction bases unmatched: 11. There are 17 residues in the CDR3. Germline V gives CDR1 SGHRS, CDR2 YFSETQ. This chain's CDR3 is CASSSHLSGRSDNEQFF. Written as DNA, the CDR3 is TGCGCCAGCAGCTCCCACCTTAGCGGGAGGTCCGACAATGAGCAGTTCTTC. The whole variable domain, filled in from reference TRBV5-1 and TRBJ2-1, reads KAGVTQTPRYLIKTRGQQVTLSCSPISGHRSVSWYQQTPGQGLQFLFEYFSETQRNKGNFPGRFSGRQFSNSRSEMNVSTLELGDSALYLCASSSHLSGRSDNEQFFGPGTRLTVL.

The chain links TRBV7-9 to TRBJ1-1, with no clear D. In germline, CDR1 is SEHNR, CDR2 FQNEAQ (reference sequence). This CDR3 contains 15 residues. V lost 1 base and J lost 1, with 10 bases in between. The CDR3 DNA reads TGTGCCAGCAGCTTAGTCCTCAGGACGAACACTGAAGCTTTCTTT. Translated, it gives CASSLVLRTNTEAFF.

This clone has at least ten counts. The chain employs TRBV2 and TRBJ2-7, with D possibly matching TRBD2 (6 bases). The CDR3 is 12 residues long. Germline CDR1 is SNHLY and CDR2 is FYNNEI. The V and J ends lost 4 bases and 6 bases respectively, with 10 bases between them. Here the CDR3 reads CASSVTGVEQYF. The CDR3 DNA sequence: TGTGCCAGCAGTGTGACGGGAGTCGAGCAGTACTTC.

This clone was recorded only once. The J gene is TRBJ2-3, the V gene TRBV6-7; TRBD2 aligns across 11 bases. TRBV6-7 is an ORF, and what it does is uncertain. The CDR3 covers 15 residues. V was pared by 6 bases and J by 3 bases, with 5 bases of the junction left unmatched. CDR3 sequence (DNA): TGTGCCAGCAGCGCGACTAGCGGGACAACAGATACGCAGTATTTT. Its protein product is CASSATSGTTDTQYF.

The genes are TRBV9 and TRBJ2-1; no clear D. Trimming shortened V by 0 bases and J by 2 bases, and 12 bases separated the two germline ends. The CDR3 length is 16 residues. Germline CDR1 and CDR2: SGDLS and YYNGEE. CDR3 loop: CASSVGDRPAYNEQFF. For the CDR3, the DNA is TGTGCCAGCAGCGTAGGAGACCGCCCAGCCTACAATGAGCAGTTCTTC.

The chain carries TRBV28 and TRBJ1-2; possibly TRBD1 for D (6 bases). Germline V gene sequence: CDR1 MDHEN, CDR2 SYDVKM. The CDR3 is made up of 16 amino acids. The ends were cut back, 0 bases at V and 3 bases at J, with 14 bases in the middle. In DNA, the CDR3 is TGTGCCAGCAGTTTATGGACCCTGGGGGCCCACTATGGCTACACCTTC. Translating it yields CASSLWTLGAHYGYTF.

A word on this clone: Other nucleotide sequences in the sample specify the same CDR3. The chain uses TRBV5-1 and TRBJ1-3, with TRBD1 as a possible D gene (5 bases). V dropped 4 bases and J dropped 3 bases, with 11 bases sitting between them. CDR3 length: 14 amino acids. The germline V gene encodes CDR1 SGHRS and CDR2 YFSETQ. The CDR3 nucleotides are TGCGCCAGCAGCCCGGGGACGGATGGAAACACCATATATTTT. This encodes CASSPGTDGNTIYF.

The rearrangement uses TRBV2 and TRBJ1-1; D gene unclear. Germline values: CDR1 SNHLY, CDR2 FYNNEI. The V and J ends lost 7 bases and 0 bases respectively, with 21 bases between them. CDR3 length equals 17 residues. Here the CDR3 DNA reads TGTGCCAGCACCCGCGACCCGCTCCCGCTCATGAACACTGAAGCTTTCTTT. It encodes CASTRDPLPLMNTEAFF.

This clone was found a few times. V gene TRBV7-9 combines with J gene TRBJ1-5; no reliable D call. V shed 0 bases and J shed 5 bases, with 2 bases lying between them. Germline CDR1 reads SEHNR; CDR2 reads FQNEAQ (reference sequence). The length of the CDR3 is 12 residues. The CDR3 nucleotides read TGTGCCAGCAGCTTAGCGTATCAGCCCCAGCATTTT. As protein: CASSLAYQPQHF.

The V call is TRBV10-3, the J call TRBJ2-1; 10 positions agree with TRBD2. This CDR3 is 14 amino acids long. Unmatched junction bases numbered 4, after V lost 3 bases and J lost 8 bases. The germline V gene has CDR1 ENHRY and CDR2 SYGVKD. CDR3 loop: CAISDLAGVDEQFF. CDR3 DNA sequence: TGTGCCATCAGTGACCTAGCGGGAGTGGATGAGCAGTTCTTC.

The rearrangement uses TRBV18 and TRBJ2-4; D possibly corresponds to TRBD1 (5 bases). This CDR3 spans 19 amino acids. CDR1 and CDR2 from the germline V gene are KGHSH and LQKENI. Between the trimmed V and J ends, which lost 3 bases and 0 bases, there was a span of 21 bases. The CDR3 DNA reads TGTGCCAGCTCACCGCGGACACATCTCACACTTTTAGCCAAAAACATTCAGTACTTC. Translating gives CASSPRTHLTLLAKNIQYF.

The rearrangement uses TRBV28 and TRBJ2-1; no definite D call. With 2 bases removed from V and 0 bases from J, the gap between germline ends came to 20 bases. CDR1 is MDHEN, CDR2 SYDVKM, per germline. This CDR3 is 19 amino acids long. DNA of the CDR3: TGTGCCAGCAGTTTAACCTTTGCCGGGCGGCTGAGCTCCTACAATGAGCAGTTCTTC. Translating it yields CASSLTFAGRLSSYNEQFF.

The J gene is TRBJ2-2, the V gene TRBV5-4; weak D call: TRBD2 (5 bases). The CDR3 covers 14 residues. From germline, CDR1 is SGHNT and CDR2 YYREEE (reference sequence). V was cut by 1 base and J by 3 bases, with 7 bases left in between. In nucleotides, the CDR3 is TGTGCCAGCAGCTTGCGAGGGCACACCGGGGAGCTGTTTTTT. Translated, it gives CASSLRGHTGELFF.

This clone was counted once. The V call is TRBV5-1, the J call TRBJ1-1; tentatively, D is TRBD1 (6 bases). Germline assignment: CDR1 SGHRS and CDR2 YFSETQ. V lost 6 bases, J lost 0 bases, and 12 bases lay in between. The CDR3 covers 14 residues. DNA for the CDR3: TGCGCCAGCAAGAACAGGGAAGTGAACACTGAAGCTTTCTTT. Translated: CASKNREVNTEAFF.